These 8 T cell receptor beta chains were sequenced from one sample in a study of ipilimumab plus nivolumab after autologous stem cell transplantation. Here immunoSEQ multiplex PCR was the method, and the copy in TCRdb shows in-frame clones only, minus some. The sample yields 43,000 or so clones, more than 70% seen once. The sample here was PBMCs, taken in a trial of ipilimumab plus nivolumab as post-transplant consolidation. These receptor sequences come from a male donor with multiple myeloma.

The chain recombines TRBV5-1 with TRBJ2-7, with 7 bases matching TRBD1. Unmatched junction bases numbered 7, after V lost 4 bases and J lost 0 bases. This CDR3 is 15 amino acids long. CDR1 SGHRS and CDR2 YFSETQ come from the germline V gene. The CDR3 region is CASSPGQVPSYEQYF. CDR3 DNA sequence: TGCGCCAGCAGCCCCGGACAGGTACCCTCCTACGAGCAGTACTTC.

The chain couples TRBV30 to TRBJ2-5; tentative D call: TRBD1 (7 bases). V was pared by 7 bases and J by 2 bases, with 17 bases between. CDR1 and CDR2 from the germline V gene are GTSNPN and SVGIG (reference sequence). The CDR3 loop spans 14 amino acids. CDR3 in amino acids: CAYDHSGGQETQYF. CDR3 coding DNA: TGTGCCTATGATCACTCAGGGGGGCAAGAGACCCAGTACTTC.

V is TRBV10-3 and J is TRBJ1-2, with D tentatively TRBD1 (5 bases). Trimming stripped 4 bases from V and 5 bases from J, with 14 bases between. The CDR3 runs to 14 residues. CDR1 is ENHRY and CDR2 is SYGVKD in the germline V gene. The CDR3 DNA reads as TGTGCCATCAGTGTACGGGACGGAACGTATGGCTACACCTTC. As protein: CAISVRDGTYGYTF.

CDR3 nucleotides: TGTGCCAGCATCCGACAGGGGGCGGGGGCCCAGTACTTC. It specifies CASIRQGAGAQYF. The chain links TRBV2 to TRBJ2-5; 10 bases line up with TRBD1. The CDR3 contains 13 residues. With 7 bases clipped from V and 9 bases from J, the junction kept 8 bases outside the gene matches. In germline, CDR1 is SNHLY, CDR2 FYNNEI. Combining the CDR3 with reference TRBV2 and TRBJ2-5 gives the whole variable domain EPEVTQTPSHQVTQMGQEVILRCVPISNHLYFYWYRQILGQKVEFLVSFYNNEISEKSEIFDDQFSVERPDGSNFTLKIRSTKLEDSAMYFCASIRQGAGAQYFGPGTRLLVL.

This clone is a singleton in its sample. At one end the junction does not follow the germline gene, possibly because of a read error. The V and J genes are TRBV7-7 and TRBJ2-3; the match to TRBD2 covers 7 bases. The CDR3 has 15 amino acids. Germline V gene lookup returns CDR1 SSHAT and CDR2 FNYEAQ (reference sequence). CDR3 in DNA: TGTGCTAGCAGCTTAGGGGCGGGAGTGTCAGATACGCAGTATTTT. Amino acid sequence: CASSLGAGVSDTQYF.

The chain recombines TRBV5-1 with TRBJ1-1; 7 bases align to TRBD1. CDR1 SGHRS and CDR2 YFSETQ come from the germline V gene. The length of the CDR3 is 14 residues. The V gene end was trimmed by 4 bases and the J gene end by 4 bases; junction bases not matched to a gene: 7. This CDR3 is CASSLGQGGTEAFF. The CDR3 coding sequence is TGCGCCAGCAGCCTGGGGCAGGGGGGCACTGAAGCTTTCTTT.

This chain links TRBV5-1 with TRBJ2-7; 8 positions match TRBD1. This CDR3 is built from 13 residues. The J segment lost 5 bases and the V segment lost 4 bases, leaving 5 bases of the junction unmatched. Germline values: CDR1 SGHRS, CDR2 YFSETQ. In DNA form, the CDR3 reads TGCGCCAGCAGCCTTGGACAGGGTGACGAGCAGTACTTC. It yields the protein CASSLGQGDEQYF.

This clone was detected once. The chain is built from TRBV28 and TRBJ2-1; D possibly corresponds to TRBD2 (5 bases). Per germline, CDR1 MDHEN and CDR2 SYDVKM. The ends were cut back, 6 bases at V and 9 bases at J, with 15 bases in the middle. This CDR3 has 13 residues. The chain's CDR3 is CASSPIGRGEQFF. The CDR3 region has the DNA TGTGCCAGCAGCCCAATTGGCCGGGGTGAGCAGTTCTTC.